This passage covers 17 T cell receptor beta chains from one sample sequenced in a study of T-cell reconstitution after alpha-beta-depleted transplantation in children. For TCRbeta, the library was prepared with unique molecular identifiers. Via MiXCR, TCRdb re-called the PCR reads, giving one row per CDR3 protein. This sample has approximately 200,000 distinct CDR3 sequences, with roughly 14% found just once. The sample here was PBMCs from the stem cell graft donor, taken from the stem cell graft. The origin of the receptors is a human donor who donated a stem cell graft to a child with acute lymphoblastic leukemia.

This chain uses TRBV4-1 with TRBJ2-3, with D unclear. Trimming shortened V by 0 bases and J by 4 bases, and 11 bases separated the two germline ends. CDR3 length: 15 amino acids. CDR1 is MGHRA, CDR2 YSYEKL, per germline. The chain's CDR3 is CASSQDSATSDTQYF. The CDR3 DNA is TGCGCCAGCAGCCAAGACTCCGCGACATCAGATACGCAGTATTTT.

This clonotype was observed many times. The chain recombines TRBV5-1 with TRBJ1-4; TRBD1 might be the D (6 bases). V dropped 4 bases and J dropped 6 bases, with 16 bases sitting between them. Germline V gene data show CDR1 as SGHRS and CDR2 as YFSETQ. The CDR3 totals 15 residues. CDR3 coding DNA: TGCGCCAGCAGCCCTTTAACAGGGCTGGATGAAAAACTGTTTTTT. It yields the protein CASSPLTGLDEKLFF.

This clonotype occurred many times. The chain carries TRBV5-1 and TRBJ1-1; TRBD1 matches 8 bases. The CDR3 runs 14 residues. V lost 3 bases and J lost 4; bases outside the gene matches: 5. Germline V CDR1 and CDR2: SGHRS, YFSETQ. The CDR3 DNA follows: TGCGCCAGCAGCTCTGGGACAGGTAGCACTGAAGCTTTCTTT. Its translation is CASSSGTGSTEAFF.

The CDR3 loop reads CASSQDPGVGHQPQHF. In DNA form, the CDR3 reads TGTGCCAGCAGCCAAGATCCGGGCGTGGGACATCAGCCCCAGCATTTT. The J gene is TRBJ1-5, the V gene TRBV4-2; perhaps TRBD1 as D (5 bases). The CDR3 extends over 16 amino acids. The V end lost 0 bases, the J end lost 5 bases, and 14 bases lay between the germline ends. Germline V gives CDR1 LGHNA, CDR2 YNFKEQ.

This chain joins TRBV5-1 and TRBJ2-7, with a tentative D call TRBD1 (6 bases). This CDR3 has 15 residues. V lost 4 bases, J lost 0 bases, and 14 bases lay in between. Germline V CDR1 and CDR2: SGHRS, YFSETQ. The CDR3 DNA reads as TGCGCCAGCAGCCCGGACGGCAGGGGCTCCTACGAGCAGTACTTC. Translation: CASSPDGRGSYEQYF.

This clonotype was counted many times. V and J are TRBV27 and TRBJ2-1; TRBD2 matches 11 bases. The CDR3 spans 15 residues. The germline gives CDR1 MNHEY, CDR2 SMNVEV (reference sequence). Trimming removed 3 bases from V and 6 bases from J; junction bases left unmatched: 4. CDR3 sequence reads: CASSLLAGGVNEQFF. For the CDR3, the DNA is TGTGCCAGCAGTTTGCTAGCGGGAGGCGTCAATGAGCAGTTCTTC.

This clonotype came up many times. The J gene is TRBJ2-1, the V gene TRBV20-1; possibly TRBD2 for D (6 bases). The CDR3 is made up of 13 amino acids. Trimming left V 7 bases short and J 7 bases short, with 17 bases between. Looked up from germline, CDR1 is DFQATT and CDR2 is SNEGSKA (reference sequence). The CDR3 DNA follows: TGCAGTGTGGAGGGCGGGACCCCAAATGAGCAGTTCTTC. Translating it yields CSVEGGTPNEQFF.

This clonotype occurred a few times. The CDR3 here is CASSLLGRGAEAFF. CDR3 nucleotide sequence: TGTGCCAGCAGCTTGTTGGGGCGTGGGGCTGAAGCTTTCTTT. This chain joins TRBV5-5 and TRBJ1-1, with D maybe TRBD1 (5 bases). Looked up from germline, CDR1 is SGHKS and CDR2 is YYEKEE (reference sequence). There are 14 residues in the CDR3. The V end was cut by 1 base, the J end by 6 bases, with 13 bases between.

The V gene is TRBV27, the J gene TRBJ2-3, with 13 nucleotides matching TRBD2. The V gene end was trimmed by 6 bases and the J gene end by 3 bases; junction bases not matched to a gene: 9. The CDR3 contains 17 residues. Germline assignment: CDR1 MNHEY and CDR2 SMNVEV (reference sequence). CDR3 sequence: CASRHTSGRAWTDTQYF. CDR3 DNA: TGTGCCAGCAGACATACTAGCGGGAGGGCCTGGACAGATACGCAGTATTTT.

Concerning this clonotype: This may be a read error: a much more frequent sequence differs by one nucleotide. The chain employs TRBV5-1 and TRBJ2-1; no firm D call. CDR3 size: 16 residues. Germline-derived CDR1 and CDR2 are SGHRS and YFSETQ. The CDR3 loop is CASQVDSSTSSNEQFF. The CDR3 DNA follows: TGCGCCAGCCAGGTGGATTCATCAACCTCCTCCAATGAGCAGTTCTTC. Full variable domain (outside the CDR3, taken from reference TRBV5-1 and TRBJ2-1): KAGVTQTPRYLIKTRGQQVTLSCSPISGHRSVSWYQQTPGQGLQFLFEYFSETQRNKGNFPGRFSGRQFSNSRSEMNVSTLELGDSALYLCASQVDSSTSSNEQFFGPGTRLTVL.

This clonotype was detected many times. The rearrangement links TRBV12-3 or TRBV12-4 to TRBJ2-6, with 9 nucleotides matching TRBD1. The CDR3 is 17 residues long. J gave up 0 bases and V 3 bases, and 3 bases lay outside the gene matches. CDR3 amino acids: CASSLTGGSSGANVLTF. DNA for the CDR3: TGTGCCAGCAGTTTGACAGGGGGTAGCTCTGGGGCCAACGTCCTGACTTTC.

The chain combines TRBV12-3 or TRBV12-4 with TRBJ1-2; the D gene is possibly TRBD1 (5 bases). The CDR3 is 13 amino acids. V lost 5 bases, J lost 8 bases, and 15 bases lay in between. CDR3 amino acids: CASSETEADGYTF. CDR3 DNA: TGTGCCAGCAGTGAGACAGAGGCAGACGGCTACACCTTC.

Many counts were recorded for this clonotype. The V and J genes are TRBV20-1 and TRBJ2-7; D may be TRBD2 (7 bases). The CDR3 runs to 13 residues. The V end was cut by 2 bases, the J end by 4 bases, with 12 bases between. Looked up from germline, CDR1 is DFQATT and CDR2 is SNEGSKA (reference sequence). The DNA of the CDR3 is TGCAGTGCTAGACGGGGGCGGGAGTACGAGCAGTACTTC. Amino acid sequence: CSARRGREYEQYF.

Only a few counts were recorded for this clonotype. The chain is built from TRBV28 and TRBJ2-7; D not certain. This CDR3 is 14 amino acids long. Deletions cut 6 bases from V and 0 bases from J, with 12 bases between. The germline V gene has CDR1 MDHEN and CDR2 SYDVKM. CDR3 in amino acids: CASSRTAGSYEQYF. In nucleotides, the CDR3 is TGTGCCAGCAGCCGGACGGCCGGCTCCTACGAGCAGTACTTC.

This clonotype was counted ten times or more. V and J are TRBV28 and TRBJ2-5; weak D call: TRBD2 (6 bases). The CDR3 consists of 15 residues. V was cut by 3 bases and J by 1 base, with 12 bases left in between. Germline CDR1 and CDR2: MDHEN and SYDVKM. This chain's CDR3 is CASSFPVGLQETQYF. The CDR3 coding sequence is TGTGCCAGCAGTTTCCCCGTGGGACTCCAAGAGACCCAGTACTTC.

The gene calls are TRBV12-3 or TRBV12-4 and TRBJ2-7; tentatively, D is TRBD2 (6 bases). V lost 5 bases to trimming and J lost 0 bases, with 14 bases between them. The CDR3 is 15 amino acids. This CDR3 reads CASSPGTVISYEQYF. The CDR3 bases are TGTGCCAGCAGTCCCGGGACTGTCATCTCCTACGAGCAGTACTTC.

This clonotype occurred many times. V and J are TRBV5-5 and TRBJ1-5, with 7 bases aligning to TRBD1. This CDR3 is 14 amino acids long. Germline assignment: CDR1 SGHKS and CDR2 YYEKEE (reference sequence). The V gene end was trimmed by 5 bases and the J gene end by 0 bases; junction bases not matched to a gene: 2. CDR3 region: CASRQGVSNQPQHF. The CDR3, as DNA: TGTGCCAGCAGGCAGGGGGTTAGCAATCAGCCCCAGCATTTT.